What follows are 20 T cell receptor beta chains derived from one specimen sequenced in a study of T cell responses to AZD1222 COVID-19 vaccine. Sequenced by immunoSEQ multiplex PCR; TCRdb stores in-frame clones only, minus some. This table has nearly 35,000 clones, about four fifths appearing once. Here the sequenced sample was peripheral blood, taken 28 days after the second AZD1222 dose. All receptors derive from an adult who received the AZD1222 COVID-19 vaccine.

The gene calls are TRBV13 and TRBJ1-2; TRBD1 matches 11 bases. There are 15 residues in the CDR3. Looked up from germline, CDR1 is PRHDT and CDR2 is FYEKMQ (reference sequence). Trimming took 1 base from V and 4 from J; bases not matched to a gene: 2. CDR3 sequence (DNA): TGTGCCAGCAGCTTAGTGGACAGGGGGCGCTATGGCTACACCTTC. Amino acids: CASSLVDRGRYGYTF.

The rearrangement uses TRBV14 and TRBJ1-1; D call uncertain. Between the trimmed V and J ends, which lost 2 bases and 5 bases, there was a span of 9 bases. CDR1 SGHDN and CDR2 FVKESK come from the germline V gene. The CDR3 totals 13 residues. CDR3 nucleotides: TGTGCCAGCAGCCAAACCGGATGGACTGAAGCTTTCTTT. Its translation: CASSQTGWTEAFF.

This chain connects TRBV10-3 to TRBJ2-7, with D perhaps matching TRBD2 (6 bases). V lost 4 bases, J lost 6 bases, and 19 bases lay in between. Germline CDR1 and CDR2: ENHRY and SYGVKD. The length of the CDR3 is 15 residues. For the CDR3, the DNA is TGTGCCATCAGTGCCCTACGACTAGATTCTCTCGAGCAGTACTTC. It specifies CAISALRLDSLEQYF.

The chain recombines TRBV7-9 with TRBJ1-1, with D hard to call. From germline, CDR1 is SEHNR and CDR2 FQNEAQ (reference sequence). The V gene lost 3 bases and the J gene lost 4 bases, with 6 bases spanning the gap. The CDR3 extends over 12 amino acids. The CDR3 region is CASSFAITEAFF. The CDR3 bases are TGTGCCAGCAGCTTTGCCATCACTGAAGCTTTCTTT.

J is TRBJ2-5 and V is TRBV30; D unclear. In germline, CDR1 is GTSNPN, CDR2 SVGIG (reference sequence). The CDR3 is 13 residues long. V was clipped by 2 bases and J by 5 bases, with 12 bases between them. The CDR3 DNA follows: TGTGCCTGGAGTCGCTCCAGGCGGGAGACCCAGTACTTC. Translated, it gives CAWSRSRRETQYF.

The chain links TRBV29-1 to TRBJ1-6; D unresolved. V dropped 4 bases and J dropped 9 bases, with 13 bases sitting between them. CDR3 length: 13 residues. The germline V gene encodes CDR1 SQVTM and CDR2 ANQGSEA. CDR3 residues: CSVVLEAGSPLHF. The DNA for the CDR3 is TGCAGCGTTGTACTGGAAGCGGGTTCACCCCTCCACTTT.

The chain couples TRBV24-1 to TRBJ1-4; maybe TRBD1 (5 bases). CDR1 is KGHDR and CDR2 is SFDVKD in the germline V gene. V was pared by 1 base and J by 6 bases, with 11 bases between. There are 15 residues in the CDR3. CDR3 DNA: TGTGCCACCAGTGATTTAAAGGGGACTTATGAAAAACTGTTTTTT. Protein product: CATSDLKGTYEKLFF.

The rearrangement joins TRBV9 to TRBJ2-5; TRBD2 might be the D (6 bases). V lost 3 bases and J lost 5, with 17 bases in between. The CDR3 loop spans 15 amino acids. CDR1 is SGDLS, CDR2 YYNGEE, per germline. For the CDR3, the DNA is TGTGCCAGCAGCGGAACGGGACTTAGCTATGAGACCCAGTACTTC. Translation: CASSGTGLSYETQYF.

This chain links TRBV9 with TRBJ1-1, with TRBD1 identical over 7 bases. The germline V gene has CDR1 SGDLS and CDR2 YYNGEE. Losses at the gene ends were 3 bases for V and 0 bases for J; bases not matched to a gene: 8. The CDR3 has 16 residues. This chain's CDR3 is CASSARQGIMNTEAFF. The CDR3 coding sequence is TGTGCCAGCAGCGCTCGACAGGGTATAATGAACACTGAAGCTTTCTTT.

The CDR3 region has the DNA TGTGCCAGCAGCCCCTCCCAGCAGGTTGGGACTGAAGCTTTCTTT. It translates to CASSPSQQVGTEAFF. The chain recombines TRBV3-1 (or the pseudogene TRBV3-2) with TRBJ1-1; D is uncertain. There are 15 residues in the CDR3. Trimming removed 4 bases from V and 5 bases from J, with 17 bases in between. Looked up from germline, CDR1 is LGHDT and CDR2 is YNNKEL (reference sequence).

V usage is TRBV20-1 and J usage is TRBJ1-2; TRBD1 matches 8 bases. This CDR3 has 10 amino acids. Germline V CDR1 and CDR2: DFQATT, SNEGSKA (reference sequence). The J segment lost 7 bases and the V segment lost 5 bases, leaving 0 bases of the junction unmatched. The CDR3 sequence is CSADRGGYTF. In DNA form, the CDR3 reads TGCAGTGCTGACAGGGGTGGCTACACCTTC.

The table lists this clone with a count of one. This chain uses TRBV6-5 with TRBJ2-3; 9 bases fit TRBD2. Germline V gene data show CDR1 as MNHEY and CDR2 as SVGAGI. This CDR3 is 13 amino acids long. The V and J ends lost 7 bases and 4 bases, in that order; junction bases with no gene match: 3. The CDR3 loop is CASIAGGADTQYF. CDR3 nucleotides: TGTGCCAGCATTGCGGGAGGGGCAGATACGCAGTATTTT.

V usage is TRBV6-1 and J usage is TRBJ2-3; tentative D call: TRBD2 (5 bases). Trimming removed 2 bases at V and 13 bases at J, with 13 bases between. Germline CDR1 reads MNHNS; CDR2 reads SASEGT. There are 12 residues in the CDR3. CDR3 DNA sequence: TGTGCCAGCAGTGAACTGGGAGAGAAAGAGTATTTT. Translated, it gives CASSELGEKEYF.

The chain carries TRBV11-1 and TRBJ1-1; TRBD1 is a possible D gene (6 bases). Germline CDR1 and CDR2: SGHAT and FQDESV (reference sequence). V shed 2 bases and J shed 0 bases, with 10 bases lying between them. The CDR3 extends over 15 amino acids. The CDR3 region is CASSLLGGLNTEAFF. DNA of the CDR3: TGTGCCAGCAGCTTATTGGGGGGGCTGAACACTGAAGCTTTCTTT.

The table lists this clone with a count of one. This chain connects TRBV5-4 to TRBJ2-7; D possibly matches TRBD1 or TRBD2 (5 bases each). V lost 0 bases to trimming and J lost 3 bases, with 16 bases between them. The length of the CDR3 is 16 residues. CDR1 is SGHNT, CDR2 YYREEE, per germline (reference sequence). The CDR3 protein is CASSLGGTRGNYEQYF. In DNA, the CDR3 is TGTGCCAGCAGCTTGGGAGGGACGAGGGGCAACTACGAGCAGTACTTC.

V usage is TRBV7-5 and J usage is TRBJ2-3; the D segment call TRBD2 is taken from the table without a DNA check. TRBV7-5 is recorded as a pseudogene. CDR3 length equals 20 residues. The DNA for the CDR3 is TGTGTCAGAAGCTCAAAACGCGGACTAGCGGGAGTCCTTAGCGCAGATACGCAGTATTTT. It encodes CVRSSKRGLAGVLSADTQYF.

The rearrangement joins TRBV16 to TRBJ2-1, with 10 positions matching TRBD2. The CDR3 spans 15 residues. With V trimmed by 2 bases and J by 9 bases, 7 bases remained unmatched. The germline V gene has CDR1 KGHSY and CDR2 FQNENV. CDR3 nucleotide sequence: TGTGCCAGCAGCCAAAAACTAGCGGGATTGATTGAGCAGTTCTTC. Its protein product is CASSQKLAGLIEQFF. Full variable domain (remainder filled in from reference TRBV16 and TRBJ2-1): GEEVAQTPKHLVRGEGQKAKLYCAPIKGHSYVFWYQQVLKNEFKFLISFQNENVFDETGMPKERFSAKCLPNSPCSLEIQATKLEDSAVYFCASSQKLAGLIEQFFGPGTRLTVL.

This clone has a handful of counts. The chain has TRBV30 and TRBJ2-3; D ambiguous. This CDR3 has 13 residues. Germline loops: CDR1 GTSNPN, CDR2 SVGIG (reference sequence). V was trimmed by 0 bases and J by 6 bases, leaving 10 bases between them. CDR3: CAWSVAARDTQYF. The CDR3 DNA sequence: TGTGCCTGGAGTGTGGCCGCCCGGGATACGCAGTATTTT.

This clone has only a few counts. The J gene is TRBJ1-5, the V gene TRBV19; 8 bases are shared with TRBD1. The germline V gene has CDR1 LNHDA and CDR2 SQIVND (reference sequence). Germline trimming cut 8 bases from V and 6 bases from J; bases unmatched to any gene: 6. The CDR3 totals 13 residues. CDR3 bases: TGTGCCAGTTGCAGGGGGCCGGGTCAGCCCCAGCATTTT. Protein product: CASCRGPGQPQHF.

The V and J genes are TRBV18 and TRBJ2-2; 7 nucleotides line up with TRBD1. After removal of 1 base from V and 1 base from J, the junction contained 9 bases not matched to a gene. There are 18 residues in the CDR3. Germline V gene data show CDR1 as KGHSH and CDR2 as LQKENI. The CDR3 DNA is TGTGCCAGCTCACCACGCCAGGGGGTTACTTTGAACACCGGGGAGCTGTTTTTT. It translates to CASSPRQGVTLNTGELFF.